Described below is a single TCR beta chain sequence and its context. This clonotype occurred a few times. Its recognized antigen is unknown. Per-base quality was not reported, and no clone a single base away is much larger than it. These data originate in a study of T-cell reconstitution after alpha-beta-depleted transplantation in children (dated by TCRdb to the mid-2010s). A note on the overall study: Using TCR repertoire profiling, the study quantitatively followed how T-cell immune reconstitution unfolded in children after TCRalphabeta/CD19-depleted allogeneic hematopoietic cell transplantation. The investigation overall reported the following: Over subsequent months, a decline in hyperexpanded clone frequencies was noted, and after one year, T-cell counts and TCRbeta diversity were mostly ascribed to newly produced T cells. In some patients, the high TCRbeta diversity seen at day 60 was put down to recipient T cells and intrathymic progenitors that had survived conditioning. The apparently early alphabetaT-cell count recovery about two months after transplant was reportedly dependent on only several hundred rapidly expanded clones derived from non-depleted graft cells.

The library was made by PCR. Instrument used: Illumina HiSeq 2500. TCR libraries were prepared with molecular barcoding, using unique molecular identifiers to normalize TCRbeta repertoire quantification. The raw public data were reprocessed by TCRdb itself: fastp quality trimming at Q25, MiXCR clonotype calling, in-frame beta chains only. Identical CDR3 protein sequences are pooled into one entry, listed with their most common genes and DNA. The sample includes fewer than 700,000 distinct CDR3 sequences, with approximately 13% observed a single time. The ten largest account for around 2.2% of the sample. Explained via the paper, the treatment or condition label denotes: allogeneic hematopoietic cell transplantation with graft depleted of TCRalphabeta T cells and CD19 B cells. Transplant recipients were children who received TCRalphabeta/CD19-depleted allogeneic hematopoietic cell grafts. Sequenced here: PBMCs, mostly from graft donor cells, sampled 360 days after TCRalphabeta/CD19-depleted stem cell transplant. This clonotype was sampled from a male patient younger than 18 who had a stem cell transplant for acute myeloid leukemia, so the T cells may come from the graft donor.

The CDR3 here reads CASSKSQTGLETQYF. Here is the DNA: TGCGCCAGCAGCAAATCCCAGACAGGGCTAGAGACCCAGTACTTC. Here the chain combines TRBV4-3 and TRBJ2-5; the junction holds 7 bases that match TRBD1. From the cysteine up to the phenylalanine, the CDR3 has a length of 15 residues. The CDR3 DNA has 45 bases and is translated from base 1. V has 5 bases trimmed and J has 4 bases trimmed; junction bases matching no gene number 10. The germline V gene gives CDR1 as LGHNA and CDR2 as YSLEER.